This entry concerns a single T cell receptor (beta chain). No cognate antigen has been identified for it. The input lacks base qualities; no much larger clone sits a single base away. The record originates from a study of blood T cell repertoires in COVID-19 (dated by TCRdb to 2020 to 2021). As for the study more broadly: Samples covering the acute and convalescent phases of COVID-19 were provided by collaborators in the United States, Italy and Spain. Deeply sampled blood TCRbeta repertoires from subjects exposed to, actively infected with, or recovered from COVID-19 were included in the dataset. The sample metadata nearly always contained a de-identified subject ID, COVID-19 status, age in years and sex. The samples were drawn from the first 160 participants of the ongoing ImmuneRACE study and from 950 to 1,500 subjects provided by 6 global collaborators. A freely available public database, intended as a resource for researchers studying the immune response to SARS-CoV-2, is where the repertoires were released. The prospective study material was composed of cDNA or gDNA derived from T cells, B-cell-depleted T cells, or PBMCs. Where available, HLA class I and class II types were taken from metadata supplied by the sample provider and were not determined by assay-based typing. The study at large found these results: How much clinical and demographic metadata was included differed by source and by participant, and the metadata was provided uncurated.

Trimming removed 5 bases from V and 8 bases from J, leaving 15 bases between the germline ends. The CDR3 measures 14 amino acids from cysteine to phenylalanine. Of all the DNA, just the CDR3 is kept, 42 bases in frame from base 1. As encoded in the germline V gene (reference sequence), CDR1 is LNHDA while CDR2 is SQIVND. TCRbeta CDR3 regions were amplified from genomic DNA using the immunoSEQ Assay, a bias-controlled multiplex PCR. For the original study's pipeline: Nucleated cell counts per sample were estimated from amplification of reference gene primers within the assay. To quantify the absolute abundance of each unique TCRbeta CDR3 rearrangement, sequence reads were collapsed and filtered. For each sample, productive Simpson clonality was calculated as the square root of Simpson's diversity index over productive rearrangements. This is the immuneACCESS table as TCRdb keeps it, with only in-frame sequences that have V and J called. A part of the clones is gone; compared with another copy, unresolved V genes explain less than half, and the rest is unexplained. That table is the source of V, J and clone size, and D and trimming were worked out from the DNA. This sample lists about 33,000 clones; 85% were detected once. Clones ranked in the top ten supply under 8% of the sample.

The collaborating institutions used their own protocols to collect whole blood in K2EDTA tubes. Collaborator samples were shipped for TCRbeta analysis as frozen whole blood, isolated PBMCs, or DNA extracted from either sample type. Here the chain combines TRBV19 and TRBJ1-4; the D gene is not confidently resolved. Sequenced input: peripheral blood. The TCR originated in a man in his 60s with active COVID-19. The DNA sequence reads TGTGCCAGTAGTCTGACTGGTTCTCAGGAAAAACTGTTTTTT. This is translated as CASSLTGSQEKLFF.